These 15 T cell receptor beta chains were sequenced from one sample in a study of cytomegalovirus exposure and HLA in healthy donors. PCR used 60 Vbeta primers and 13 Jbeta primers. Sequencing used immunoSEQ multiplex PCR; TCRdb keeps in-frame clones, though not all of them. The sample yields approximately 180,000 clones, around nine tenths seen once. The specimen was PBMCs. These receptors were taken from a woman between 18 and 29 years old in good health and CMV-seronegative.

The chain employs TRBV7-2 and TRBJ2-7; tentative D call: TRBD2 (5 bases). CDR1 SGHTA and CDR2 FQGNSA come from the germline V gene. This CDR3 is built from 12 residues. Between the trimmed V and J ends, which lost 4 bases and 5 bases, there was a span of 9 bases. The CDR3 DNA follows: TGTGCCAGCAGCTGGGGAGTCAACGAGCAGTACTTC. Translated, it gives CASSWGVNEQYF.

The rearrangement links TRBV7-8 to TRBJ1-1; D remains ambiguous. There are 17 residues in the CDR3. The V end was cut by 4 bases, the J end by 1 base, with 19 bases between. Germline V gene lookup returns CDR1 SGHVS and CDR2 FQNEAQ. CDR3 DNA sequence: TGTGCCAGCAGCTCTCGACGCTCCTTGCGGGGGAACACTGAAGCTTTCTTT. Encoded protein: CASSSRRSLRGNTEAFF.

On this clone itself: The junction shows a germline mismatch at one end, possibly a read error. Other DNA sequences in this sample translate to the same CDR3. The V and J genes are TRBV27 and TRBJ2-7; D might be TRBD2 (7 bases). CDR3 length: 16 amino acids. From germline, CDR1 is MNHEY and CDR2 SMNVEV (reference sequence). DNA of the CDR3: TGCGCCAGCAGTTCATCACTGGCGGGGGCTACCCACGAGCAGTACTTC. The encoded protein is CASSSSLAGATHEQYF.

The chain joins TRBV6-1 to TRBJ2-3; TRBD1 is a possible D gene (6 bases). With 4 bases removed from V and 2 bases from J, the gap between germline ends came to 19 bases. The CDR3 spans 17 residues. Germline V gene lookup returns CDR1 MNHNS and CDR2 SASEGT. The CDR3 loop is CASSGPNRQDPTDTQYF. The CDR3 region has the DNA TGTGCCAGCAGTGGGCCTAACAGACAGGATCCCACAGATACGCAGTATTTT.

This clone was seen only once. The V and J genes are TRBV19 and TRBJ2-5; possibly TRBD2 for D (5 bases). The CDR3 sequence is 16 residues long. V gave up 0 bases and J gave up 2 bases, with 13 bases separating them. Per germline, CDR1 LNHDA and CDR2 SQIVND (reference sequence). In nucleotides, the CDR3 is TGTGCCAGTAGTATAGAGTCCGCGACGGGGCAAGAGACCCAGTACTTC. The encoded protein is CASSIESATGQETQYF. Together with reference TRBV19 and TRBJ2-5, the CDR3 gives the full variable domain: DGGITQSPKYLFRKEGQNVTLSCEQNLNHDAMYWYRQDPGQGLRLIYYSQIVNDFQKGDIAEGYSVSREKKESFPLTVTSAQKNPTAFYLCASSIESATGQETQYFGPGTRLLVL.

The rearrangement joins TRBV29-1 to TRBJ2-5; 10 positions agree with TRBD1. V lost 7 bases and J lost 3; bases outside the gene matches: 2. Germline V gene data show CDR1 as SQVTM and CDR2 as ANQGSEA. There are 12 residues in the CDR3. CDR3 in amino acids: CSAGTGEETQYF. The DNA for the CDR3 is TGCAGCGCCGGGACAGGGGAAGAGACCCAGTACTTC.

This chain connects TRBV18 to TRBJ2-2; D gene ambiguous. Germline CDR1 reads KGHSH; CDR2 reads LQKENI. V lost 1 base to trimming and J lost 4 bases, with 4 bases between them. The CDR3 has 13 residues. This CDR3 reads CASSPHGTGELFF. The CDR3 DNA reads TGTGCCAGCTCACCACACGGCACCGGGGAGCTGTTTTTT.

The chain joins TRBV5-1 to TRBJ1-6; 8 nucleotides match TRBD1. The germline V gene encodes CDR1 SGHRS and CDR2 YFSETQ. The CDR3 covers 17 residues. Trimming cost V 4 bases and J 8 bases; bases outside gene matches: 14. CDR3 in DNA: TGCGCCAGCAGCACCGGAGCGACAGGGGCTCTCGATTCACCCCTCCACTTT. It yields the protein CASSTGATGALDSPLHF.

The chain employs TRBV6-1 and TRBJ1-5, with TRBD1 identical over 8 bases. Germline CDR1 reads MNHNS; CDR2 reads SASEGT. CDR3 size: 16 residues. Losses at the gene ends were 0 bases for V and 5 bases for J; bases not matched to a gene: 6. The CDR3 loop is CASSEAPGQGHQPQHF. CDR3 DNA: TGTGCCAGCAGTGAAGCGCCCGGACAGGGACATCAGCCCCAGCATTTT.

This rearrangement joins TRBV4-1 to TRBJ1-1, with 8 bases that match TRBD1. Germline V gene lookup returns CDR1 MGHRA and CDR2 YSYEKL. V was pared by 7 bases and J by 6 bases, with 10 bases of the junction left unmatched. The CDR3 runs to 14 residues. CDR3 sequence reads: CASTRTGKMAEAFF. CDR3 in DNA: TGCGCCAGCACCCGGACAGGGAAAATGGCTGAAGCTTTCTTT.

This rearrangement joins TRBV5-1 to TRBJ2-1; TRBD2 aligns across 14 bases. Trimming took 4 bases from V and 9 from J; bases not matched to a gene: 12. CDR3 length equals 17 residues. Germline V CDR1 and CDR2: SGHRS, YFSETQ. The chain's CDR3 is CASSPGATSGGAFEQFF. The DNA of the CDR3 is TGCGCCAGCAGCCCGGGAGCGACTAGCGGGGGGGCCTTTGAGCAGTTCTTC.

The CDR3 region has the DNA TGTGCCAGCAGCCAGTGGACAAGAATGAACACTGAAGCTTTCTTT. It codes for CASSQWTRMNTEAFF. This sequence joins TRBV14 and TRBJ1-1, with D tentatively TRBD1 (5 bases). The CDR3 has 15 residues. V was pared by 3 bases and J by 0 bases, with 11 bases between. The V gene's germline CDR1 is SGHDN and CDR2 FVKESK.

This clone was detected once. This chain connects TRBV2 to TRBJ1-1; D possibly corresponds to TRBD1 (6 bases). Trimming cost V 4 bases and J 11 bases, with 17 bases left between them. The V gene's germline CDR1 is SNHLY and CDR2 FYNNEI. This CDR3 is 13 amino acids long. CDR3 sequence reads: CASSGVGGVGAFF. DNA of the CDR3: TGTGCCAGCAGTGGGGTAGGGGGTGTTGGGGCTTTCTTT.

This clone was seen more than once but under ten times. The chain uses TRBV7-9 and TRBJ1-2; D remains ambiguous. Germline lookup yields CDR1 SEHNR and CDR2 FQNEAQ (reference sequence). The CDR3 extends over 14 amino acids. V gave up 5 bases and J gave up 2 bases, with 12 bases separating them. CDR3 loop: CASSTPRGNYGYTF. The CDR3 DNA reads as TGTGCCAGCAGCACCCCACGGGGAAACTATGGCTACACCTTC.

V is TRBV19 and J is TRBJ2-7, with 7 bases lining up with TRBD1. This CDR3 region has 14 residues. The J segment lost 3 bases and the V segment lost 5 bases, leaving 7 bases of the junction unmatched. CDR1 is LNHDA and CDR2 is SQIVND in the germline V gene (reference sequence). Here the CDR3 DNA reads TGTGCCAGTAGTTCCGGGACAGTTTTCTACGAGCAGTACTTC. It translates to CASSSGTVFYEQYF.